This T cell receptor (beta chain) was profiled in a study of blood T cell repertoires in COVID-19. Across the study: Collection of acute and convalescent COVID-19 samples took place in the United States, Italy and Spain.

Germline lookup yields CDR1 ENHRY and CDR2 SYGVKD. The CDR3 is made up of 16 amino acids. With 6 bases removed from V and 0 bases from J, the gap between germline ends came to 16 bases. Per the original data handling: Estimation of nucleated cell counts was performed using reference gene primer amplification. Clones were read by immunoSEQ multiplex PCR, and TCRdb kept only the in-frame ones, dropping some. Clonal size and the V and J genes are those of that table, whereas D and trimming came from the DNA. The profile shows hundreds of thousands of clones, around 88% of them singletons. V and J are TRBV10-3 and TRBJ2-3; TRBD1 is a possible D gene (6 bases). The receptor's source is a woman aged 40 to 50 with acute COVID-19. The sample was PBMCs or T cells enriched from blood (not recorded which). DNA for the CDR3: TGTGCCATCAGCACATACAGGGAGACTAGCACAGATACGCAGTATTTT. This translates into CAISTYRETSTDTQYF.